One and the same sample provided the 17 T cell receptor beta chains below, sequenced in a study of T cell repertoires in cytomegalovirus infection. TCRdb passed the reads through MiXCR, listing each CDR3 protein once. The data contain 750,000 to 950,000 distinct CDR3 sequences, under 35% of them seen just once; the ten biggest clones take up 10% to 15%. Their antigens remain unidentified. This specimen was cultured CD8+ T cells from PBMCs, taken from culture after CMV antigen stimulation. These receptors originate from a human donor in good health (CMV status not recorded). Some clones in this sample may be carry-over from other donors' samples.

This clonotype was counted between two and nine times. V and J are TRBV6-2 or TRBV6-3 and TRBJ1-1; D is undetermined. Germline CDR1 reads MNHEY; CDR2 reads SVGEGT. The CDR3 spans 13 residues. V was shortened by 2 bases and J by 7 bases, with 11 bases between the two germline ends. CDR3 DNA sequence: TGTGCCAGCAGTTACGAGGGAGGCGGTGAAGCTTTCTTT. It is translated as CASSYEGGGEAFF.

This chain links TRBV7-9 with TRBJ2-7; 8 bases map to TRBD1. From germline, CDR1 is SEHNR and CDR2 FQNEAQ (reference sequence). After removal of 4 bases from V and 2 bases from J, the junction contained 7 bases not matched to a gene. The CDR3 consists of 15 residues. CDR3 in DNA: TGTGCCAGCAGCTCTCGGACAGGGAACACCTACGAGCAGTACTTC. It is translated as CASSSRTGNTYEQYF. Full variable domain (remainder filled in from reference TRBV7-9 and TRBJ2-7): DTGVSQNPRHKITKRGQNVTFRCDPISEHNRLYWYRQTLGQGPEFLTYFQNEAQLEKSRLLSDRFSAERPKGSFSTLEIQRTEQGDSAMYLCASSSRTGNTYEQYFGPGTRLTVT.

Judged by abundance, this clonotype is medium-sized. The gene calls are TRBV4-1 and TRBJ1-5; D may be TRBD1 (5 bases). V was pared by 4 bases and J by 2 bases, with 18 bases between. The germline V gene encodes CDR1 MGHRA and CDR2 YSYEKL. This CDR3 region has 17 residues. The CDR3 here is CASSLKGLPDGNQPQHF. The CDR3 region has the DNA TGCGCCAGCAGCCTAAAGGGGCTGCCCGACGGCAATCAGCCCCAGCATTTT.

This clonotype was observed a few times. This chain uses TRBV27 with TRBJ1-2, with D perhaps matching TRBD1 (5 bases). This CDR3 has 13 residues. V was shortened by 5 bases and J by 4 bases, with 11 bases between the two germline ends. CDR1 and CDR2 from the germline V gene are MNHEY and SMNVEV (reference sequence). The CDR3 loop reads CASSQQDLYGYTF. The CDR3 DNA reads as TGTGCCAGCAGTCAACAGGACCTCTATGGCTACACCTTC.

In its sample, this clonotype was seen many times. The V and J genes are TRBV7-9 and TRBJ2-5; D may be TRBD1 (6 bases). The CDR3 has 12 amino acids. V shed 3 bases and J shed 4 bases, with 6 bases lying between them. CDR1 and CDR2 from the germline V gene are SEHNR and FQNEAQ (reference sequence). This chain's CDR3 is CASSLGAETQYF. The CDR3 region has the DNA TGTGCCAGCAGCTTGGGGGCAGAGACCCAGTACTTC. Full variable domain (missing parts from reference TRBV7-9 and TRBJ2-5): DTGVSQNPRHKITKRGQNVTFRCDPISEHNRLYWYRQTLGQGPEFLTYFQNEAQLEKSRLLSDRFSAERPKGSFSTLEIQRTEQGDSAMYLCASSLGAETQYFGPGTRLLVL.

V usage is TRBV7-6 and J usage is TRBJ2-5; D may be TRBD2 (5 bases). Trimming took 3 bases from V and 5 from J, leaving 13 bases between them. The CDR3 runs 14 residues. The germline gives CDR1 SGHVS, CDR2 FNYEAQ. The CDR3 nucleotides read TGTGCCAGCAGCTTCCCGGACTCCTGGGAGACCCAGTACTTC. It is translated as CASSFPDSWETQYF.

This chain connects TRBV6-5 to TRBJ1-2, with a weak D call TRBD1 (5 bases). V shed 4 bases and J shed 1 base, with 19 bases lying between them. This CDR3 is 17 amino acids long. The germline gives CDR1 MNHEY, CDR2 SVGAGI. The DNA for the CDR3 is TGTGCCAGCAGTTTCGCCTCCTCAGGGACCGTTAACTATGGCTACACCTTC. Its protein is CASSFASSGTVNYGYTF.

A remark on this clonotype: The junction departs from the called germline gene at one end, perhaps through a read error. The J gene is TRBJ2-7, the V gene TRBV5-3; tentatively, D is TRBD1 (6 bases). TRBV5-3 is reported as an ORF; its role is uncertain. The CDR3 contains 13 residues. The CDR3: CASSLLQGQEQYF. CDR3 DNA sequence: TGTGCCAGCAGCTTGCTACAGGGTCAGGAGCAGTACTTC.

V is TRBV7-9 and J is TRBJ1-1; D possibly corresponds to TRBD1 (6 bases). Germline loops: CDR1 SEHNR, CDR2 FQNEAQ (reference sequence). The CDR3 runs to 12 residues. Trimming took off 3 bases at V and 9 bases at J, with 11 bases between the two ends. The CDR3 reads CASSFAGAQAFF. The DNA of the CDR3 is TGTGCCAGCAGCTTTGCGGGGGCCCAAGCTTTCTTT.

This clonotype was found a few times. The rearrangement uses TRBV6-5 and TRBJ1-3, with D tentatively TRBD1 (5 bases). The CDR3 covers 15 residues. Trimming removed 7 bases at V and 0 bases at J, with 13 bases between. Germline CDR1 and CDR2: MNHEY and SVGAGI. CDR3 sequence: CASTAGTFSGNTIYF. In DNA, the CDR3 is TGTGCCAGCACCGCCGGGACGTTCTCTGGAAACACCATATATTTT.

The sample holds many counts of this clonotype. The V call is TRBV7-9, the J call TRBJ1-2; 9 bases align to TRBD1. The CDR3 has 15 residues. From germline, CDR1 is SEHNR and CDR2 FQNEAQ (reference sequence). The V gene end was trimmed by 0 bases and the J gene end by 7 bases; junction bases not matched to a gene: 6. The CDR3 nucleotides are TGTGCCAGCAGCTTAGCTGGGACAGGGTTCGTTGGCTACACCTTC. Protein product: CASSLAGTGFVGYTF.

The V gene is TRBV7-2, the J gene TRBJ1-5; 7 bases agree with TRBD1. Germline CDR1 reads SGHTA; CDR2 reads FQGNSA. With V trimmed by 6 bases and J by 7 bases, 12 bases remained unmatched. This CDR3 has 15 amino acids. The CDR3 DNA follows: TGTGCCAGCAGTCAGGGGGGGGGGCAGGGGCAGCCCCAGCATTTT. This encodes CASSQGGGQGQPQHF.

V and J are TRBV4-1 and TRBJ1-1; D gene uncertain. Trimming pared 1 base from V and 0 bases from J, leaving 12 bases between. Germline lookup yields CDR1 MGHRA and CDR2 YSYEKL. CDR3 length: 16 amino acids. The CDR3 coding sequence is TGCGCCAGCAGCCAAGCCAGGATTCCTTTGAACACTGAAGCTTTCTTT. As protein: CASSQARIPLNTEAFF.

The chain is built from TRBV13 and TRBJ2-5; D is perhaps TRBD2 (6 bases). This CDR3 region has 17 residues. Trimming pared 7 bases from V and 2 bases from J, leaving 23 bases between. Per germline, CDR1 PRHDT and CDR2 FYEKMQ (reference sequence). The CDR3: CASTPGDGEGRQETQYF. For the CDR3, the DNA is TGTGCCAGCACCCCGGGGGACGGCGAGGGACGGCAAGAGACCCAGTACTTC.

V and J are TRBV29-1 and TRBJ2-1; TRBD2 matches at 9 bases. Looked up from germline, CDR1 is SQVTM and CDR2 is ANQGSEA. V shed 6 bases, J shed 4 bases, and the junction held 4 bases outside the gene matches. There are 13 residues in the CDR3. The CDR3 coding sequence is TGCAGCGTGACGACTAGCGGATACAATGAGCAGTTCTTC. It translates to CSVTTSGYNEQFF.

This clonotype was picked up a small number of times. This CDR3 reads CASSEWVRGRETQYF. The DNA for the CDR3 is TGTGCCAGCAGTGAATGGGTCAGGGGGCGAGAGACCCAGTACTTC. V and J are TRBV25-1 and TRBJ2-5; 8 nucleotides agree with TRBD1. This CDR3 region has 15 residues. The germline V gene encodes CDR1 MGHDK and CDR2 SYGVNS. Trimming removed 1 base from V and 4 bases from J; junction bases left unmatched: 5. Drawing the rest from reference TRBV25-1 and TRBJ2-5, the complete variable domain is EADIYQTPRYLVIGTGKKITLECSQTMGHDKMYWYQQDPGMELHLIHYSYGVNSTEKGDLSSESTVSRIRTEHFPLTLESARPSHTSQYLCASSEWVRGRETQYFGPGTRLLVL.

This clonotype was seen at least ten times. This chain joins TRBV7-9 and TRBJ2-2; D not certain. Looked up from germline, CDR1 is SEHNR and CDR2 is FQNEAQ (reference sequence). V was cut by 0 bases and J by 3 bases, with 8 bases left in between. The CDR3 totals 15 residues. CDR3 amino acids: CASSLAASHTGELFF. The CDR3 DNA is TGTGCCAGCAGCTTAGCGGCCAGCCACACCGGGGAGCTGTTTTTT. Filled out from reference TRBV7-9 and TRBJ2-2, the complete variable domain reads DTGVSQNPRHKITKRGQNVTFRCDPISEHNRLYWYRQTLGQGPEFLTYFQNEAQLEKSRLLSDRFSAERPKGSFSTLEIQRTEQGDSAMYLCASSLAASHTGELFFGEGSRLTVL.